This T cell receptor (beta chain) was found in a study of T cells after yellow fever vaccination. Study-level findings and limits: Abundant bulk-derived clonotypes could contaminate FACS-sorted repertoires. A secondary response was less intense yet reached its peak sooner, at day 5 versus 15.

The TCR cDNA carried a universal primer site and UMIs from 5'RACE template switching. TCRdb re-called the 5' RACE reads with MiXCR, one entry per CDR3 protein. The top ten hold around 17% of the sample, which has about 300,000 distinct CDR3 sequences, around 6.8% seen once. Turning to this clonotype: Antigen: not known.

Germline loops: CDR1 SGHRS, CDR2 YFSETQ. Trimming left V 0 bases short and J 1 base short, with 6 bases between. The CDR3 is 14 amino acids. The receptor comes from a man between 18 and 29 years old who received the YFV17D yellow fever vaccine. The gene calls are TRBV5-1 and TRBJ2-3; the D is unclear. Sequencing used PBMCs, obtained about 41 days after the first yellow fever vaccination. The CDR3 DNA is TGCGCCAGCAGCTTGGCCCAACGCACAGATACGCAGTATTTT. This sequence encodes CASSLAQRTDTQYF. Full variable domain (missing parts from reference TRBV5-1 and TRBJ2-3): KAGVTQTPRYLIKTRGQQVTLSCSPISGHRSVSWYQQTPGQGLQFLFEYFSETQRNKGNFPGRFSGRQFSNSRSEMNVSTLELGDSALYLCASSLAQRTDTQYFGPGTRLTVL.